The 5 T cell receptor beta chains below were found in one sample sequenced in a study of low-dose radiotherapy and immunotherapy resistance in tumors. Priming of first-strand cDNA relied on TRAV- and TRBV-specific primers (covering alpha and beta chains). The authors ran around 19 PCR cycles to amplify TCRs with a constant-region primer and V-primer adapter. MiXCR was run by TCRdb on the reads, yielding one entry per CDR3 protein. The sample shows over 55,000 distinct CDR3 sequences, around 30% of them seen only once. Time point reported: before trial treatment. This sample comprised PBMCs, obtained before treatment. The source of these receptors is a female donor with ovarian cancer.

This clonotype was picked up many times. The V gene is TRBV28, the J gene TRBJ1-1; no firm D call. The CDR3 length is 14 residues. V dropped 8 bases and J dropped 0 bases, with 13 bases sitting between them. Per germline, CDR1 MDHEN and CDR2 SYDVKM. In DNA form, the CDR3 reads TGTGCCAGCTTGAAAAGAACCCTGAACACTGAAGCTTTCTTT. It encodes CASLKRTLNTEAFF.

The chain recombines TRBV4-3 with TRBJ2-5, with D perhaps TRBD1 (6 bases). The V end lost 2 bases, the J end lost 4 bases, and 20 bases lay between the germline ends. This CDR3 has 17 residues. From germline, CDR1 is LGHNA and CDR2 YSLEER. The CDR3 region is CASSQPDGRGGRETQYF. Written as DNA, the CDR3 is TGCGCCAGCAGCCAACCCGACGGCAGGGGCGGAAGAGAGACCCAGTACTTC.

With regard to this clonotype: This may stem from a read error, because a much larger clone lies one nucleotide away. The chain combines TRBV4-1 with TRBJ1-1, with D perhaps matching TRBD1 (5 bases). Germline CDR1 and CDR2: MGHRA and YSYEKL. The CDR3 consists of 14 residues. CDR3 amino acids: CASSQGPGNTEAFF. DNA for the CDR3: TGTGCCAGCAGCCAGGGACCGGGGAACACTGAAGCTTTCTTT.

J is TRBJ2-3 and V is TRBV9, with D perhaps TRBD2 (5 bases). Germline CDR1 SGDLS, CDR2 YYNGEE. The CDR3 has 16 residues. V was trimmed by 2 bases and J by 0 bases, leaving 13 bases between them. This chain's CDR3 is CASSVAPGSSTDTQYF. The CDR3 DNA is TGTGCCAGCAGCGTCGCCCCGGGATCTAGCACAGATACGCAGTATTTT.

This clonotype was detected ten times or more. This chain links TRBV2 with TRBJ2-3; TRBD1 matches at 8 bases. There are 12 residues in the CDR3. The V segment lost 7 bases and the J segment 5 bases; nucleotides outside the gene matches: 2. Looked up from germline, CDR1 is SNHLY and CDR2 is FYNNEI. CDR3 protein: CASTGGIDTQYF. CDR3 sequence (DNA): TGTGCCAGCACAGGGGGCATAGATACGCAGTATTTT. Looking up the rest from reference TRBV2 and TRBJ2-3 gives the full variable domain: EPEVTQTPSHQVTQMGQEVILRCVPISNHLYFYWYRQILGQKVEFLVSFYNNEISEKSEIFDDQFSVERPDGSNFTLKIRSTKLEDSAMYFCASTGGIDTQYFGPGTRLTVL.